The T cell receptor beta chain described here comes from a study of metastatic and nonmetastatic thyroid tumors (dated by TCRdb to 2018 to 2021). Notes on the research overall: For patients with malignant and with benign thyroid disease, the researchers compared repertoires between peripheral blood samples and tumor or nodule tissue samples. General conclusions and limits of the study: TCR beta diversity was reported as significantly higher in malignant tumors than in benign nodules, in both blood and tumor samples.

Library preparation used PCR. Reads for this sample came from an Illumina HiSeq 4000. High-throughput sequencing was used to profile the TCR beta-chain CDR3 region of every patient. In the authors' own workflow: Drawing on CDR3 differences between clinicopathological groups, the researchers built a classifier meant to tell apart patients with distant-metastatic papillary thyroid cancer. To measure repertoire diversity the researchers used the Shannon index, while the Morisita-Horn index served to gauge how similar the tumor and blood repertoires were. Using fastp trimming at Q25 and MiXCR clonotype assembly, TCRdb reanalyzed the public sequencing data and kept in-frame beta chains. Here the V and J calls rest on TCRdb's processing, not on the authors' analysis. In all, the sample holds around 61,000 clones, and 30% of those were seen once. Approximately 15% of the sample is held by the ten biggest clonotypes.

None of the patients had been given any treatment before thyroid surgery. Using T-cell receptor beta sequencing, the study looked back at clinical samples from patients collected from about 2012 to 2018. About this clone itself: Which antigen it targets is not known. One base away there is no much larger clone; base qualities are not given.

The sample comprised blood. This sequence was found in a female donor with papillary thyroid cancer or a benign thyroid nodule (not recorded which). Some clones in this sample may be carry-over from other donors' samples.

The nucleotide sequence reads TGTGCCAGCACGGGAAGGGGGACTGAAGCTTTCTTT. It specifies CASTGRGTEAFF. In this chain, TRBV6-1 is recombined with TRBJ1-1, with TRBD1 as a weak D call on 6 bases. Inclusive of the bounding cysteine and phenylalanine, the CDR3 is 12 residues long. Just the 36-base CDR3 DNA is kept, in frame starting at base 1. CDR1 and CDR2, per the germline V gene, are MNHNS and SASEGT. Trimming at the junction amounts to 7 bases on V and 5 bases on J, and the germline ends lie 11 bases apart.